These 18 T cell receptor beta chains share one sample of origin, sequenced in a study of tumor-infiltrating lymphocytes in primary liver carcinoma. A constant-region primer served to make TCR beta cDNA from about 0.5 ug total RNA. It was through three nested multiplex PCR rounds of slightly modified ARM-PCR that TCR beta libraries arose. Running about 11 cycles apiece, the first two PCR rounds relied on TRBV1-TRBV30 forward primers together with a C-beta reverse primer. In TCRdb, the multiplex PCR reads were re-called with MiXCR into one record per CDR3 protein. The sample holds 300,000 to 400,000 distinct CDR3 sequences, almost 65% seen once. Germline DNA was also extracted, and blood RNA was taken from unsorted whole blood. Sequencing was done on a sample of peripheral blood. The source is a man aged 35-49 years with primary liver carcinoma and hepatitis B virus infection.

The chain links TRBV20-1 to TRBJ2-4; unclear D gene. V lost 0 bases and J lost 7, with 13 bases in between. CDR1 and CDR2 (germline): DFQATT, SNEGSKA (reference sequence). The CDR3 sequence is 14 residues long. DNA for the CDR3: TGCAGTGCTAGAGATCTAAGCGTGACTAACATTCAGTACTTC. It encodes CSARDLSVTNIQYF.

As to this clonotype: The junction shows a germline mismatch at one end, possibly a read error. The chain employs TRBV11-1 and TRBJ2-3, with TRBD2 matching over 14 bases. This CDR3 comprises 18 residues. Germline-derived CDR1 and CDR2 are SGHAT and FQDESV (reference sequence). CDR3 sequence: CVSSLSRTSGRKADTQYF. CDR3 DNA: TGTGTCAGCAGCTTATCCCGGACTAGCGGGAGGAAAGCAGATACGCAGTATTTT.

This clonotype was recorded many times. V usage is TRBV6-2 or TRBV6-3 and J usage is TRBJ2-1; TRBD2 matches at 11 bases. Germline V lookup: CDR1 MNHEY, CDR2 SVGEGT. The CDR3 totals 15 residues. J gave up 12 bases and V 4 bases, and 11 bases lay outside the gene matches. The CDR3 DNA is TGTGCCAGCAGTTCGGGACTAGCGGCTATTCAGGGGCAGTTCTTC. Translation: CASSSGLAAIQGQFF.

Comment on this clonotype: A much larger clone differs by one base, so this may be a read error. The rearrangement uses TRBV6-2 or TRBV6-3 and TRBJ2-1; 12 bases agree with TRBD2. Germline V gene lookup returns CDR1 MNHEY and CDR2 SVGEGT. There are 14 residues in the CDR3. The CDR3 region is CASSLRLAGDELFF. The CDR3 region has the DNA TGTGCCAGCAGTCTCCGACTAGCGGGGGATGAGCTGTTCTTC.

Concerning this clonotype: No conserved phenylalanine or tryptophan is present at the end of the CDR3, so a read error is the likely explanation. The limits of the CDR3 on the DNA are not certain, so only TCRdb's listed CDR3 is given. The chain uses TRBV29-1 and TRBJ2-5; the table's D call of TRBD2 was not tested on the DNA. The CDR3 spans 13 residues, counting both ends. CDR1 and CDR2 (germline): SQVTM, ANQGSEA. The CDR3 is CSVQAGAQETQYI.

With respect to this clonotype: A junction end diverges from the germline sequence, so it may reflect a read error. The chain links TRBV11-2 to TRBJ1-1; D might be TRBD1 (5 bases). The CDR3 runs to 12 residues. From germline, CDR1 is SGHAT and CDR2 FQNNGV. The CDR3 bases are TGTGCCAGCAGCGCAAAGGGACCCGGCCCCTTTTTT. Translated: CASSAKGPGPFF.

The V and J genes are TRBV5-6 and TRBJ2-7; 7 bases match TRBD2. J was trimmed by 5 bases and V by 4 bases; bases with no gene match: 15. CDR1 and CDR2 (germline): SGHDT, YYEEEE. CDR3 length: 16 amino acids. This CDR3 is CASSRATSEAFDEQYF. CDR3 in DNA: TGTGCCAGCAGCCGAGCCACTAGCGAGGCTTTTGACGAGCAGTACTTC.

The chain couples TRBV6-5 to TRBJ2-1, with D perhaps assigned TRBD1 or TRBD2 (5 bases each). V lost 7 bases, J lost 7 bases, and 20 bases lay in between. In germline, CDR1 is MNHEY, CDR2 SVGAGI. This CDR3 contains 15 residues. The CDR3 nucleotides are TGTGCCAGCACTCACGGGACCGAGTTGAGTAATGAGCAGTTCTTC. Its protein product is CASTHGTELSNEQFF.

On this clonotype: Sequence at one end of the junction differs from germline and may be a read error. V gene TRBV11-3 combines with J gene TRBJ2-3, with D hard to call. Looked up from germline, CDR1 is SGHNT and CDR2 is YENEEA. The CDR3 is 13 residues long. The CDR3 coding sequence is TGTACCAGCAGCTTAGACCGCACAGATAAGCAGTATTTT. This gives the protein CTSSLDRTDKQYF.

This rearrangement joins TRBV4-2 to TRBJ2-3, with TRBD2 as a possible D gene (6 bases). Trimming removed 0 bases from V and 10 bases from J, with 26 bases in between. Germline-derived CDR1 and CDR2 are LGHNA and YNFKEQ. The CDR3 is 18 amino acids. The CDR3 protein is CASSQEWRAGRRTGSQYF. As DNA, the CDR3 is TGTGCCAGCAGCCAAGAGTGGAGGGCGGGGCGGCGCACAGGTTCGCAGTATTTT.

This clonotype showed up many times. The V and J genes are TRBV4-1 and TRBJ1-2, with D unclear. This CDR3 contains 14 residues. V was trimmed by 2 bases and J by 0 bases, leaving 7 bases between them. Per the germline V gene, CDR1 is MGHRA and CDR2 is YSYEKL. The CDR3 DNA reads TGCGCCAGCAGCCAAACGGAAGCTAACTATGGCTACACCTTC. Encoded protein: CASSQTEANYGYTF.

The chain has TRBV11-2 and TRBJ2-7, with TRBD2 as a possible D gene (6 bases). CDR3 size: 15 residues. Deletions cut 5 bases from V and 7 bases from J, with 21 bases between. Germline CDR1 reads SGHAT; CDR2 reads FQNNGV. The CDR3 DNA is TGTGCCAGCAGCCCGCACGACATGACGGACTATGAGCAGTACTTC. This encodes CASSPHDMTDYEQYF.

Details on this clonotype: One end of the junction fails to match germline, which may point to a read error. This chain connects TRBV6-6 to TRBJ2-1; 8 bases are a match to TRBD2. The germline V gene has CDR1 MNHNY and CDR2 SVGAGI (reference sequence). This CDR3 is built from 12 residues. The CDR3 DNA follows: TGTGTCAGCAATGACCTCGGGACTAGACAGTTCTTC. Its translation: CVSNDLGTRQFF.

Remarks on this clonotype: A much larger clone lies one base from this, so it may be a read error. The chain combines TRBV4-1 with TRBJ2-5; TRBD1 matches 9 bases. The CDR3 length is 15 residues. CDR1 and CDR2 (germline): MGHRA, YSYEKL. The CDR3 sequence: CASSRGLTGGETRYF. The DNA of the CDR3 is TGCGCCAGCAGCCGCGGTTTGACAGGGGGAGAGACCCGGTACTTC.

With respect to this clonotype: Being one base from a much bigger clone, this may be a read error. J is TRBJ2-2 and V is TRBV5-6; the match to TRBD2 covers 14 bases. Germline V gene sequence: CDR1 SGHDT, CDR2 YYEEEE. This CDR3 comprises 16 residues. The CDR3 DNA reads TGTGCCTGCAGCCCGGGACTAGCGGGAGTGATCGGGGAGCTGTTTTTT. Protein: CACSPGLAGVIGELFF.

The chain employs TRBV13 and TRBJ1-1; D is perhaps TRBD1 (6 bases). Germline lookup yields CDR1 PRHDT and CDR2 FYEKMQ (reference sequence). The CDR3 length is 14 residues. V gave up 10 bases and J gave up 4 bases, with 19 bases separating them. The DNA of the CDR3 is TGTGCCACTAGCTTAAACAGGGAGAGCACTGAAGCTTTCTTT. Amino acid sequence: CATSLNRESTEAFF.

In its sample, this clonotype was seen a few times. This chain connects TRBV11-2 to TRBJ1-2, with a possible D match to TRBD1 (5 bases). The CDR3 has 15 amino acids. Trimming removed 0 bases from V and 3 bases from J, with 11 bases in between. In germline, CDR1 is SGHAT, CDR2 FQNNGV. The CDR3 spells CASSLEYGAYYGYTF. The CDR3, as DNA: TGTGCCAGCAGCTTAGAGTATGGGGCCTACTATGGCTACACCTTC.

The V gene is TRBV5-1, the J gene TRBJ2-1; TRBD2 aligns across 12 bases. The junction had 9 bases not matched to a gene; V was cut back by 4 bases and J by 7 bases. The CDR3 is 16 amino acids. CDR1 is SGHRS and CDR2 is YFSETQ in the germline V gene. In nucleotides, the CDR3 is TGCGCCAGCAGCGTACGACTAGCGGGAGAAAAGAATGAGCAGTTCTTC. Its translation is CASSVRLAGEKNEQFF.